This entry features one T cell receptor (beta chain) sequence. Method: immunoSEQ multiplex PCR; TCRdb's copy keeps in-frame clones and lacks some. In the table there are over a thousand clones, about 89% of which are singletons. The sample is drawn from a study of T cells in lung cancer brain metastases. Study background: Median interval between primary and brain metastasis samples was 300 to 450 days.

This TCR was recovered from a middle-aged woman with non-small cell lung cancer that had spread to the brain. The specimen was tumor tissue from a brain metastasis.

The CDR3 DNA follows: TGTGCCAGCAGCACACAGGGGGCCGAGCAGTTCTTC. Its translation is CASSTQGAEQFF. The J gene is TRBJ2-1, the V gene TRBV5-5, with 9 bases lining up with TRBD1. This CDR3 spans 12 amino acids. With V trimmed by 4 bases and J by 10 bases, 3 bases remained unmatched. From germline, CDR1 is SGHKS and CDR2 YYEKEE (reference sequence).